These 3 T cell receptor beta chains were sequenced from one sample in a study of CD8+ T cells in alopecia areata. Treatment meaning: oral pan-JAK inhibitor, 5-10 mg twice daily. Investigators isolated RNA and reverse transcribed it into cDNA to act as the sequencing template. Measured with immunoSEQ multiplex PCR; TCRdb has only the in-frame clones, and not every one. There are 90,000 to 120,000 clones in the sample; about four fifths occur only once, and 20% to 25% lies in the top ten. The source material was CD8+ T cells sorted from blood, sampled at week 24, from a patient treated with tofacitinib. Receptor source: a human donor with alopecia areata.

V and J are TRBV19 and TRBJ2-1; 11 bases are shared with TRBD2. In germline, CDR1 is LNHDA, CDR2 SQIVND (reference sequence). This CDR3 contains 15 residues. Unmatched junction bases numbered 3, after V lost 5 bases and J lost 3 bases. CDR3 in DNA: TGTGCCAGTAGTTCGGGACTAGCGGACTACAATGAGCAGTTCTTC. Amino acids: CASSSGLADYNEQFF.

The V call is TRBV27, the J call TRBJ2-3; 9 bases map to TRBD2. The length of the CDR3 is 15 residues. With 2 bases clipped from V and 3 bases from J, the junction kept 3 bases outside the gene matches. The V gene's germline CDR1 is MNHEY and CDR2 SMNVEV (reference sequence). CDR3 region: CASSLAGGLTDTQYF. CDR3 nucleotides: TGTGCCAGCAGTTTAGCGGGGGGGTTAACAGATACGCAGTATTTT.

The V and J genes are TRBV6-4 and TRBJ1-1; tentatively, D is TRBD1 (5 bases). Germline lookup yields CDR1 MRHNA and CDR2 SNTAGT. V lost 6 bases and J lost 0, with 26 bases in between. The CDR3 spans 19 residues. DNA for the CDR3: TGTGCCAGCAGCGTGCTCCGCTGGGGCCGTCCTCGCATGAACACTGAAGCTTTCTTT. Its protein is CASSVLRWGRPRMNTEAFF.